The 12 T cell receptor beta chains below were found in one sample sequenced in a study. Tregs were sorted as CD4+CD25+CD127-/low cells. TCRdb itself ran the 5' RACE reads through MiXCR, one entry per CDR3 protein. The table records about 9,800 distinct CDR3 sequences, around 25% of them present only once. Material for sequencing was Tregs sorted from blood. Source of these receptors: a female donor with breast cancer.

The chain combines TRBV4-1 with TRBJ1-5, with D unclear. Trimming took 0 bases from V and 4 from J, leaving 10 bases between them. The CDR3 has 15 amino acids. CDR1 MGHRA and CDR2 YSYEKL come from the germline V gene. In DNA, the CDR3 is TGCGCCAGCAGCCAAGATGAGCAGAGGAATCAGCCCCAGCATTTT. It codes for CASSQDEQRNQPQHF.

J is TRBJ1-5 and V is TRBV12-3 or TRBV12-4; D call uncertain. The CDR3 is made up of 14 amino acids. Trimming pared 6 bases from V and 0 bases from J, leaving 9 bases between. This CDR3 is CASRRTDSNQPQHF. The CDR3 nucleotides read TGTGCCAGCAGACGGACGGATAGCAATCAGCCCCAGCATTTT.

This clonotype was seen only a few times. V and J are TRBV7-9 and TRBJ1-1; D is ambiguous. The V gene lost 1 base and the J gene lost 12 bases, with 9 bases spanning the gap. This CDR3 has 11 amino acids. CDR1 is SEHNR, CDR2 FQNEAQ, per germline (reference sequence). This CDR3 is CASSLEGATFF. The CDR3 nucleotides are TGTGCCAGCAGCTTAGAGGGTGCTACTTTCTTT.

This clonotype was detected a few times. A single base separates this from a much larger clone, so it may be a read error. The chain joins TRBV10-3 to TRBJ1-1; D is unresolved. The CDR3 totals 12 residues. From germline, CDR1 is ENHRY and CDR2 SYGVKD. The CDR3 coding sequence is TGTGCCATCAGACGGGGTAACACTGAAGCTTCCTTT. This gives the protein CAIRRGNTEASF.

This clonotype was detected many times. This rearrangement joins TRBV21-1 to TRBJ1-5; TRBD1 is taken as the D call from the table, unchecked against the DNA. TRBV21-1 is a pseudogene locus. The CDR3 loop spans 14 amino acids. In DNA, the CDR3 is TGTGCCAGCAGCAAGGGGGACAGCAATCAGCCCCAGCATTTT. This encodes CASSKGDSNQPQHF.

Comment on this clonotype: A read error may explain this, as a much larger clone is one base away. CDR3 sequence reads: CANSPGTGDQPQHF. Written as DNA, the CDR3 is TGTGCCAACAGCCCGGGGACAGGGGATCAGCCCCAGCATTTT. The chain employs TRBV7-9 and TRBJ1-5; 10 bases are a match to TRBD1. CDR1 and CDR2 from the germline V gene are SEHNR and FQNEAQ (reference sequence). The CDR3 length is 14 residues. Variable domain in full (rest from reference TRBV7-9 and TRBJ1-5): DTGVSQNPRHKITKRGQNVTFRCDPISEHNRLYWYRQTLGQGPEFLTYFQNEAQLEKSRLLSDRFSAERPKGSFSTLEIQRTEQGDSAMYLCANSPGTGDQPQHFGDGTRLSIL.

Within the sample, this clonotype is medium-sized. CDR3 sequence: CSARLAGWTYEQYF. CDR3 nucleotides: TGCAGTGCTAGACTGGCGGGTTGGACCTACGAGCAGTACTTC. The chain links TRBV20-1 to TRBJ2-7; D possibly corresponds to TRBD2 (5 bases). V was trimmed by 2 bases and J by 2 bases, leaving 13 bases between them. The germline V gene has CDR1 DFQATT and CDR2 SNEGSKA (reference sequence). The CDR3 is 14 amino acids.

By sample fraction, this clonotype is medium-sized (0.01 to 0.1%). For the CDR3, the DNA is TGTGCCAGCAGCCAAGATCGGGACCTCAACAATCAGCCCCAGCATTTT. Translated: CASSQDRDLNNQPQHF. V gene TRBV4-2 combines with J gene TRBJ1-5; D might be TRBD1 (5 bases). The CDR3 has 16 amino acids. CDR1 is LGHNA, CDR2 YNFKEQ, per germline. V lost 0 bases, J lost 3 bases, and 12 bases lay in between.

J is TRBJ2-3 and V is TRBV27; D not certain. CDR3 length equals 16 residues. V gave up 3 bases and J gave up 1 base, with 14 bases separating them. Germline V CDR1 and CDR2: MNHEY, SMNVEV (reference sequence). The CDR3 reads CASSFLRDGGTDTQYF. The CDR3 bases are TGTGCCAGCAGTTTCCTCAGAGATGGGGGCACAGATACGCAGTATTTT.

This clonotype has at least ten counts. V usage is TRBV6-1 and J usage is TRBJ1-2; the D is unclear. The CDR3 is made up of 13 amino acids. Germline CDR1 MNHNS, CDR2 SASEGT. Trimming stripped 4 bases from V and 0 bases from J, with 6 bases between. The DNA for the CDR3 is TGTGCCAGCAGTGGGGTTGCTAACTATGGCTACACCTTC. Amino acid sequence: CASSGVANYGYTF.

This clonotype has at least ten counts. This chain joins TRBV30 and TRBJ1-2; tentatively, D is TRBD1 (6 bases). The germline V gene has CDR1 GTSNPN and CDR2 SVGIG (reference sequence). This CDR3 has 13 amino acids. With 1 base removed from V and 4 bases from J, the gap between germline ends came to 10 bases. CDR3 nucleotide sequence: TGTGCCTGGAGTGGTACAGGGCTCTATGGCTACACCTTC. Translation gives CAWSGTGLYGYTF.

This clonotype came up many times. V gene TRBV9 combines with J gene TRBJ2-1; 8 bases match TRBD2. CDR1 is SGDLS, CDR2 YYNGEE, per germline. V lost 7 bases to trimming and J lost 10 bases; unmatched junction nucleotides: 10. The CDR3 has 13 amino acids. The CDR3 DNA follows: TGTGCCAGCCGCGGACTAGCATCAGGAGAGCAGTTCTTC. Its protein is CASRGLASGEQFF.